The source of this TCR beta chain is a study of shared clonotypes between healthy human individuals (dated by TCRdb to 2020 to 2022). In the study overall: The cohort comprised a couple of women and a few men aged 18 to 49 years. Per donor, three plates each were used for CD4 naive and CD4 memory, two for CD8 naive, and one for CD8 memory. Blood TCR repertoires of roughly 5 healthy adults were deeply sequenced to estimate repertoire size and the extent of clonotype sharing between individuals. To increase sequencing depth and limit assay-specific biases, different laboratories used diverse techniques to prepare libraries and sequence TCR repertoires. Between about 0.8 and 8.9 billion PBMCs per donor were obtained by leukapheresis.

What the study reported, not specific to this receptor: Naive subsets generally had larger estimated clonotype richness than memory subsets did. Because the study included a small number of donors, the genetic and exposure-history diversity represented was limited. Even with the large sequencing depth, rarefaction of the sorted-subset datasets indicated that sequencing was incomplete. Sampling was limited to blood, and TCR repertoires in tissue likely differ from TCR repertoires in blood. About 4.5% of naive CD4, around 4% of naive CD8, about 2.4% of memory CD4, and more than 0.35% of memory CD8 clonotypes were shared across a few donors. Pairwise subsampling led to the expectation that sequencing depth would affect the degree of clonotype sharing among donors. Clonotypes shared by all four sorted-subset donors showed higher generation probabilities than non-shared clonotypes.

V lost 5 bases and J lost 7 bases, and the count of bases not matched to a germline gene is 16. The cysteine opens and the phenylalanine closes a CDR3 of 16 amino acids. CDR3 DNA is the only sequence kept; it has 48 bases, read in frame from the first base. Via the germline V gene (reference sequence), CDR1 is LNHDA and CDR2 SQIVND. The donors were healthy, HIV-negative adults who had no recently reported acute infections or vaccinations. Every donor was a Caucasian adult residing in Nashville, Tennessee, USA. CD4+ T cells were enriched by magnetic negative selection, after which naive cells were positively selected on CD45RA and the negative fraction was taken as the memory subset. Blood was collected by leukapheresis, and PBMCs were isolated by Ficoll-Histopaque density gradient centrifugation and then cryopreserved in liquid nitrogen vapor phase. Purity and quantity of every magnetically sorted T cell population were checked by analytical flow cytometry. Each sorted fraction had its genomic DNA isolated and then quantified by UV absorbance on a Nanodrop 2000c.

As regards this clone: This receptor's antigen is unknown. Base qualities are not recorded, but no much larger clone differs from it by a single base.

TCR CDR3 regions were amplified from genomic DNA by multiplex PCR using the deep immunoSEQ assay. For each cell subset, the extracted genomic DNA was distributed evenly across all wells of several immunoSEQ 96-well plates, and each plate served as one replicate. For sorted subsets, each replicate PCR was loaded with approximately 190 ng genomic DNA, equivalent to 25,000 to 35,000 T cell genomes. Purified libraries were quantified with a Qubit 3.0 fluorometer, sized on a Bioanalyzer 2100, and re-quantified with the KAPA Library Quantification kit. Each immunoSEQ 96-well plate was sequenced on its own single-read 150-cycle Illumina NextSeq 550 flow cell. The published analysis was carried out like this. Because the immunoSEQ output included only junctional sequences and no quality scores, the filtering could not be the same as the filtering used for full-length reads. To assign V/J genes and CDR3, sequences were annotated against IMGT germline references using PyIR, a Python wrapper for IgBLAST v1.9. Any read was removed if the V/J assignment was weak (E-value above 1e-6), the CDR3 was missing, or the read contained stop codons, out-of-frame junctions, or ambiguous translated residues. A V3J clonotype was defined by an identical inferred V gene, J gene, and CDR3 amino acid sequence. Percentage overlap between repertoires was computed as shared unique clonotypes divided by the size of the smaller repertoire. Richness of each repertoire was evaluated using RTK rarefaction, the Chao1 estimator, and Recon v2.1 estimates of unobserved clonotypes. For all TCRbeta clonotypes obtained by the gDNA method from a handful of donors, generation probabilities were computed with OLGA. Held by TCRdb, this immuneACCESS table contains in-frame sequences only and omits some clones. Under half of the omission traces to an unresolved V gene where checked; the cause of the rest is unknown. The V and J calls and clone size were taken over from that table, and D and trimming were inferred from the DNA. This sample lists approximately 1,000,000 clones; approximately 75% were detected once. The ten largest make up approximately 0.9% of the sample.

Rearrangement joined TRBV19 to TRBJ1-2, and 7 bases in between align with TRBD1. Sequenced input: memory CD4+ T cells from PBMCs. This specimen's cell subset or site label, interpreted: CD45RA-negative fraction. The sequence came from a man aged 18 to 30 in good health. Some clones in this sample may be carry-over from other donors' samples. This receptor carries the CDR3 CASSPSLDRRFGGYTF. At the DNA level, the sequence is TGTGCCAGTAGTCCTAGTCTGGACAGGCGCTTTGGTGGCTACACCTTC.